This T cell receptor (beta chain) is drawn from a study of T cells in localized non-small cell lung cancer. Study-wide results and caveats: Of the top 100 tumor clones, median roughly 53 were in adjacent lung, about 26 among its top 100.

A remark on this clone: Its matching antigen is unknown.

Produced via immunoSEQ multiplex PCR; TCRdb's table is partial and in-frame only. The sample records about 1,600 clones, roughly a third being singletons. In germline, CDR1 is SGHRS, CDR2 YFSETQ. The CDR3 is 14 amino acids. J was trimmed by 5 bases and V by 4 bases; bases with no gene match: 7. This sequence was found in a man aged 35 to 69 with stage II lung adenocarcinoma. The chain couples TRBV5-1 to TRBJ2-5; 8 bases line up with TRBD2. The source material was lung tumor tissue, sampled before any cancer treatment. This chain's CDR3 is CASSPQSGGETQYF. Written as DNA, the CDR3 is TGCGCCAGCAGCCCCCAGAGCGGGGGCGAGACCCAGTACTTC.